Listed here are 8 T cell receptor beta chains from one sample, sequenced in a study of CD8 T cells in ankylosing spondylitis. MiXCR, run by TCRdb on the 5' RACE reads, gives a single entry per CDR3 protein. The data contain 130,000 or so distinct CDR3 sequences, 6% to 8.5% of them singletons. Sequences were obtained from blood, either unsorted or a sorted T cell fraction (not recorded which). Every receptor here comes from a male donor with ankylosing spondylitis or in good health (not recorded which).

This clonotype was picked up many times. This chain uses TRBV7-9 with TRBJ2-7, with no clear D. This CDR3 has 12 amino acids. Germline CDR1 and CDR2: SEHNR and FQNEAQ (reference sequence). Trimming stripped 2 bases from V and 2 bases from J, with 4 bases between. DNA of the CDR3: TGTGCCAGCAGCTTACGTCCCTACGAGCAGTACTTC. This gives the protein CASSLRPYEQYF.

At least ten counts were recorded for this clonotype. The chain's CDR3 is CASSSRGAPTDTQYF. The CDR3 DNA reads TGTGCCAGCAGCTCGCGGGGGGCTCCTACAGATACGCAGTATTTT. This chain uses TRBV11-2 with TRBJ2-3; 8 nucleotides line up with TRBD2. The CDR3 is 15 residues long. V trimming: 4 bases; J trimming: 3 bases; junction bases outside the gene matches: 6. CDR1 is SGHAT, CDR2 FQNNGV, per germline.

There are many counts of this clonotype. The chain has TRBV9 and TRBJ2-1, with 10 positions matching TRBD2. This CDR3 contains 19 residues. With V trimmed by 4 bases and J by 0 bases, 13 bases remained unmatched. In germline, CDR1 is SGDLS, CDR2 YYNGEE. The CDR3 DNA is TGTGCCAGCAGCCCCTTCCAACGACTAGCGGGCGGCTCCTACAATGAGCAGTTCTTC. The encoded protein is CASSPFQRLAGGSYNEQFF.

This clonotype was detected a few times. In DNA, the CDR3 is TGTGCCAGCAGCTCGAACGCTTGGGACTACGAGCAGTACTTC. As protein: CASSSNAWDYEQYF. This chain joins TRBV7-9 and TRBJ2-7; D ambiguous. The germline V gene has CDR1 SEHNR and CDR2 FQNEAQ (reference sequence). The CDR3 extends over 14 amino acids. The ends were cut back, 4 bases at V and 3 bases at J, with 13 bases in the middle.

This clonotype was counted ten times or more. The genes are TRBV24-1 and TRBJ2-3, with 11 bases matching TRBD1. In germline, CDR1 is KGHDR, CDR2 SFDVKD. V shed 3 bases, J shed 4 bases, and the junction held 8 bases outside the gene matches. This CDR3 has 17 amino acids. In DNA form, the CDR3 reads TGTGCCACCAGTGATCTAAAACCGGGACAGGGGGCAGATACGCAGTATTTT. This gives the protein CATSDLKPGQGADTQYF.

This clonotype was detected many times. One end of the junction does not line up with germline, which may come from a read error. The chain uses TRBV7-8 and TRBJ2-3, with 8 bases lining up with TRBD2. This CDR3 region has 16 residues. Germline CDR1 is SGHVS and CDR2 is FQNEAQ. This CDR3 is CASSSRASGSRDTQYF. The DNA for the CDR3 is TGTGCCAGCAGCTCAAGGGCCAGCGGGAGCAGAGATACGCAGTATTTT. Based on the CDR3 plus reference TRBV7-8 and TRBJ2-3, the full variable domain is GAGVSQSPRYKVAKRGQDVALRCDPISGHVSLFWYQQALGQGPEFLTYFQNEAQLDKSGLPSDRFFAERPEGSVSTLKIQRTQQEDSAVYLCASSSRASGSRDTQYFGPGTRLTVL.

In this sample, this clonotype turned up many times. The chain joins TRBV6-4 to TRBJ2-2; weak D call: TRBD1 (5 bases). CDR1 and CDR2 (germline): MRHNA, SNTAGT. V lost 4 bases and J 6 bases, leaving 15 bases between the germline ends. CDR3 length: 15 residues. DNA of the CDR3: TGTGCCAGCAGTGGGCAGGGTTGGCCGCCCGGGGAGCTGTTTTTT. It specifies CASSGQGWPPGELFF.

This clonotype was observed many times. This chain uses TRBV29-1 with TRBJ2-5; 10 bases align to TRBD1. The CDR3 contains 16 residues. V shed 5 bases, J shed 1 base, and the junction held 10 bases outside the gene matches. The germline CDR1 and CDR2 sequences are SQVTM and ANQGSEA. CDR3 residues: CSVSPDRGMVQETQYF. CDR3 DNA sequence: TGCAGCGTTTCCCCGGACAGGGGGATGGTCCAAGAGACCCAGTACTTC.